The text below deals with one T cell receptor (beta chain). The antigen is undetermined. Germline CDR1 DFQATT, CDR2 SNEGSKA (reference sequence). The V gene lost 6 bases and the J gene lost 0 bases, with 12 bases spanning the gap. This CDR3 is built from 14 residues. These data belong to a study of blood T cells in healthy people across ages. Caucasian individuals from Russia who were healthy and aged roughly 6 to 90 acted as donors. A second PCR, run for about 6 to 11 cycles, used a sample-barcoded 5' primer plus a J-beta primer mix. Per sample, CDR3-containing paired-end reads numbered at least 2.5 million. From the 5' RACE reads, TCRdb called clonotypes with MiXCR, one entry per CDR3 protein. The sample consists of about 1.1 million distinct CDR3 sequences, 35% to 45% of them appearing once. Broader study findings: CMV status of donors was unknown, possibly confounding expanded clonotype changes. Long-lived donors exceeded aged donors in naive CD4+ cells and diversity.

This clonotype was sampled from a man in his late teens or twenties in good health. The J gene is TRBJ1-5, the V gene TRBV20-1; TRBD1 is a possible D gene (5 bases). Specimen: blood. Here the CDR3 DNA reads TGCAGTGCGGCACGGGGGAATAGCAATCAGCCCCAGCATTTT. Translated, it gives CSAARGNSNQPQHF.